The 5 T cell receptor beta chains reported below all come from one sample, sequenced in a study of vaccination effects on CD4 cells after COVID-19. These TCRs are of unknown antigen specificity. ViraFEST assay sequencing came after antigen-specific CD4+ T cells were expanded with viral peptide pools. Upon completion of about 10 days in culture, CD4+ T cells were isolated. This person caught SARS-CoV-2 sometime from March to December 2020, and PCR testing confirmed the infection. Assay used: immunoSEQ multiplex PCR; TCRdb lists only in-frame clones, some missing. The sample lists roughly 73,000 clones; 73% were seen once. The specimen comprised CD4+ T cells from PBMCs cultured with HIV peptides, sampled before COVID-19 vaccination. Subset reported: HIV-1 Nef peptide pool negative control/reference culture. The receptors here all came from a human donor who had a prior SARS-CoV-2 infection.

This clone was detected once. V usage is TRBV12-3 or TRBV12-4 and J usage is TRBJ1-2; TRBD1 agrees at 7 bases. CDR3 length equals 13 residues. The V gene end was trimmed by 4 bases and the J gene end by 8 bases; junction bases not matched to a gene: 7. CDR3 amino acids: CASSYPTGVGYTF. The CDR3 bases are TGTGCCAGCAGTTACCCTACAGGGGTAGGCTACACCTTC.

This clone was recorded a few times. The chain couples TRBV5-6 to TRBJ2-6; D is undetermined. This CDR3 region has 16 residues. Germline CDR1 is SGHDT and CDR2 is YYEEEE. Trimming removed 1 base from V and 1 base from J, with 9 bases in between. The CDR3 region has the DNA TGTGCCAGCAGCTTGCCCGGACGGTCTGGGGCCAACGTCCTGACTTTC. Residues: CASSLPGRSGANVLTF.

The chain uses TRBV6-1 and TRBJ2-7; no firm D call. Trimming took off 2 bases at V and 2 bases at J, with 10 bases between the two ends. The germline CDR1 and CDR2 sequences are MNHNS and SASEGT. The CDR3 consists of 14 residues. This CDR3 reads CASSELQPAYEQYF. The CDR3 region has the DNA TGTGCCAGCAGTGAATTACAGCCAGCCTACGAGCAGTACTTC.

This chain uses TRBV19 with TRBJ1-5, with TRBD1 matching 10 bases. V was clipped by 3 bases and J by 1 base; unmatched bases: 6. The CDR3 totals 17 residues. CDR1 is LNHDA, CDR2 SQIVND, per germline (reference sequence). The DNA of the CDR3 is TGTGCCAGTAGTATTGCTCCGGGACAGGGGAGCAATCAGCCCCAGCATTTT. This translates into CASSIAPGQGSNQPQHF.

V and J are TRBV27 and TRBJ2-6, with D unclear. This CDR3 comprises 12 residues. Per the germline V gene, CDR1 is MNHEY and CDR2 is SMNVEV (reference sequence). The ends were cut back, 4 bases at V and 2 bases at J, with 0 bases in the middle. This chain's CDR3 is CASSSGANVLTF. CDR3 bases: TGTGCCAGCAGTTCTGGGGCCAACGTCCTGACTTTC. The entire variable domain, with the rest obtained from reference TRBV27 and TRBJ2-6, is as follows: EAQVTQNPRYLITVTGKKLTVTCSQNMNHEYMSWYRQDPGLGLRQIYYSMNVEVTDKGDVPEGYKVSRKEKRNFPLILESPSPNQTSLYFCASSSGANVLTFGAGSRLTVL.